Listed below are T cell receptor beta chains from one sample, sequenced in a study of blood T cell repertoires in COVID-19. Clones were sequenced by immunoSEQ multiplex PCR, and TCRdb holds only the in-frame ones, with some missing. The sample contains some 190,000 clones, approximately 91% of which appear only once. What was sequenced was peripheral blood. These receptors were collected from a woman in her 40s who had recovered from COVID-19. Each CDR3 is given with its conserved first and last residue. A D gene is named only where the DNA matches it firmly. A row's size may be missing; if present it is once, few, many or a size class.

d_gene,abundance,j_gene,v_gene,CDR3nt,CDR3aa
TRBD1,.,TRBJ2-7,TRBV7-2,TGTGCCAGCAGCGCTGACAGGGGGTTCACCTACGAGCAGTACTTC,CASSADRGFTYEQYF
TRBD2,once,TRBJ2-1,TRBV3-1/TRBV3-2,TGTGCCAGCAGCCAAGATCTCGGACTAGCGGGGACTAACTCCTACAATGAGCAGTTCTTC,CASSQDLGLAGTNSYNEQFF
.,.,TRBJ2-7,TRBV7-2,TGTGCCAGCAGCTCACCAGCCTACACTAGGGAGCAGTACTTC,CASSSPAYTREQYF
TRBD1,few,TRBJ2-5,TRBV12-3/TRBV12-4,TGTGCCAGCAGTTGGACAGGGGCCGAGACCCAGTACTTC,CASSWTGAETQYF
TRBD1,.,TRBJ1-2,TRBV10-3,TGTGCCATCAGTGAACAGGGGCCTTCCTATGGCTACACCTTC,CAISEQGPSYGYTF
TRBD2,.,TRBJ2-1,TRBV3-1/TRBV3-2,TGTGCCAGCCTTAGGACTAGCGGGAGCGGGAATGAGCAGTTCTTC,CASLRTSGSGNEQFF
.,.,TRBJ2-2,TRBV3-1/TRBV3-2,TGTGCCAGCAGCCAGTTGAGTTCGAACACCGGGGAGCTGTTTTTT,CASSQLSSNTGELFF
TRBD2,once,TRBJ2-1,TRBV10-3,TGTGCCATCAGTGCGTATACTAGCGGGAGCGGTGAGCAGTTCTTC,CAISAYTSGSGEQFF
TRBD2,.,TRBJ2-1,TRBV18,TGTGCCAGCTCACTAGCGGGAGTAGAGAGTGAGCAGTTCTTC,CASSLAGVESEQFF
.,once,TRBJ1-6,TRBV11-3,TGTGCCAGCAGCTTAGGAGCAGGTTCACCCCTCCACTTT,CASSLGAGSPLHF
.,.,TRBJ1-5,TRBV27,TGTGCCAGCAGTCCGGGGGGGCGCGCACCGAGTCAGCCCCAGCATTTT,CASSPGGRAPSQPQHF
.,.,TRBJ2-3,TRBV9,TGTGCCAGCAGCGTAGAGGGGGGGAGAGATACGCAGTATTTT,CASSVEGGRDTQYF
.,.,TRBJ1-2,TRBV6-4,TGTGCCAGCAGTGACGGGGCAGGGCGAGGCTATGGCTACACCTTC,CASSDGAGRGYGYTF
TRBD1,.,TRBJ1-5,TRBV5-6,TGTGCCAGCAGTTATACAGGGGGCGATCAGCCCCAGCATTTT,CASSYTGGDQPQHF
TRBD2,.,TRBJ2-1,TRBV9,TGTGCCAGCAGCGTCAATAGCGGGAGCTACAATGAGCAGTTCTTC,CASSVNSGSYNEQFF
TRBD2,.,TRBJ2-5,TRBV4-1,TGCGCCAGCAGCCCCGGACTAGCGGAAGAGACCCAGTACTTC,CASSPGLAEETQYF
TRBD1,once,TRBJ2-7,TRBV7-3,TGTGCCAGCAGCTTAACGACAGGGACAGGGTCCCACGAGCAGTACTTC,CASSLTTGTGSHEQYF
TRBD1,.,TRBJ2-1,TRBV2,TGTGCCAGCAGTAAAGAGACAGGGCATGAGCAGTTCTTC,CASSKETGHEQFF
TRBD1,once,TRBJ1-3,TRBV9,TGTGCCAGCAGCGTAGGCCAGGGGGTGGCAAACACCATATATTTT,CASSVGQGVANTIYF
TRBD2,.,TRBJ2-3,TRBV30,TGTGCCTGGGGGCTAGCGGGAGGTTTAGATACGCAGTATTTT,CAWGLAGGLDTQYF
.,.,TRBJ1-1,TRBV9,TGTGCCAGCAGCGGCGGGGAAAGGGGCCCGAACACTGAAGCTTTCTTT,CASSGGERGPNTEAFF
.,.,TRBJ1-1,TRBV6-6,TGTGCCAGCAGTTCCAACAGAGTAATTGAAGCTTTCTTT,CASSSNRVIEAFF
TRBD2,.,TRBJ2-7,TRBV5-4,TGTGCCAGCAGAATTTGGGGGGGGGTCCTCCGAGACTTTTACGAGCAGTACTTC,CASRIWGGVLRDFYEQYF
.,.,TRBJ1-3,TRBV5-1,TGCGCCAGCAGCTTGGTGGGGGGTTTGGACACCATATATTTT,CASSLVGGLDTIYF
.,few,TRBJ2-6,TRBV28,TGTGCCAGCAGCCGCCGGGGGTTAGGGGCCAACGTCCTGACTTTC,CASSRRGLGANVLTF
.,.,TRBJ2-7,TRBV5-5,TGTGCCAGCAGCTGGGGTGGGAGCGAGCAGTACTTC,CASSWGGSEQYF
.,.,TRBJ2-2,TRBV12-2,TGTGCAAGTCGCTTAGGCGGGAGGTACACCGGGGAGCTGTTTTTT,CASRLGGRYTGELFF
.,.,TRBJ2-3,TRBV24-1,TGTGCCACCAGTGATTCCCAGGGAGGCTACCATACGCAGTATTTT,CATSDSQGGYHTQYF
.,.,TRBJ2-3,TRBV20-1,TGCAGTGCTAGTAAGACAGGATCAGATACGCAGTATTTT,CSASKTGSDTQYF
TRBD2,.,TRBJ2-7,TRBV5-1,TGCGCCAGCAGCTTGGGGGGGACTACCTACGAGCAGTACTTC,CASSLGGTTYEQYF
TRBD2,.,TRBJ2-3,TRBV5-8,TGTGCCAGCAGCCCAATAGCGGGAGGGTTTGCAGATACGCAGTATTTT,CASSPIAGGFADTQYF
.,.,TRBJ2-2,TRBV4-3,TGCGCCAGCAGCTCAGGGGGGAGGACCGGGGAGCTGTTTTTT,CASSSGGRTGELFF
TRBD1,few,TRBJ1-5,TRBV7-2,TGTGCCAGCAGCTCCGGGACAGGTAGCAATCAGCCCCAGCATTTT,CASSSGTGSNQPQHF
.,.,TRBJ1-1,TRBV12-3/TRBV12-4,TGTGCCAGCAGTTTATTGTCAGGCACTGAAGCTTTCTTT,CASSLLSGTEAFF
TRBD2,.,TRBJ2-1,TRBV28,TGTGCCAGCAGTCCTCTAGCGGCCATCTCCTACAATGAGCAGTTCTTC,CASSPLAAISYNEQFF
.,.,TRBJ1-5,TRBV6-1,TGTGCCAGCAGTGAATCGGGACACCCTGAGAGGACCCAGCATTTT,CASSESGHPERTQHF
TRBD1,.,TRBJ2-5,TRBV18,TGTGCCAGCTCACCACGGACAGGGGGCCAAGAGACCCAGTACTTC,CASSPRTGGQETQYF
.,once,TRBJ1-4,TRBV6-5,TGTGCCAGCAAGGGAGTCACTAATGAAAAACTGTTTTTT,CASKGVTNEKLFF
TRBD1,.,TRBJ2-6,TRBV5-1,TGCGCCAGCCAGGGACAGGCCCACTCTGGGGCCAACGTCCTGACTTTC,CASQGQAHSGANVLTF
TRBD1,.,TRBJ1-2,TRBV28,TGTGCCAGCATGTCGGGGACAGGGGTGGATGGCTACACCTTC,CASMSGTGVDGYTF
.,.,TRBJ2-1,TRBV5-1,TGCGCCAGCGAGGACTCCGGAGGGGCGAATGAGCAGTTCTTC,CASEDSGGANEQFF
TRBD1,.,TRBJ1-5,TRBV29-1,TGCAGCGTTAGGATGGGGACAGCATACAATCAGCCCCAGCATTTT,CSVRMGTAYNQPQHF
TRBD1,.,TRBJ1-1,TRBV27,TGTGCCAGCAGTCTAGACAGGGTGAACACTGAAGCTTTCTTT,CASSLDRVNTEAFF
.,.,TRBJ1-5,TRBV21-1,TGTGCCAGCAGCAAGCCGGCGGTAGGGGCGATTACCTACAATCAGCCCCAGCATTTT,CASSKPAVGAITYNQPQHF
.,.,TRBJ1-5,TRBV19,TGTGCCAGTAATGTAGGGGCCGGAAACAATCAGCCCCAGCATTTT,CASNVGAGNNQPQHF
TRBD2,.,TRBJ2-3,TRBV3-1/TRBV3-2,TGTGCCAGCAGCCCGGGACTAGCGGGAGGGCGTCTTCGCACAGATACGCAGTATTTT,CASSPGLAGGRLRTDTQYF
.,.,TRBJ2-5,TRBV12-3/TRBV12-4,TGTGCCAGCAGCTATCAAGTTGAGACCCAGTACTTC,CASSYQVETQYF
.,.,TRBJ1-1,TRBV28,TGTGCCAGCAGTTTTACAAACACTGAAGCTTTCTTT,CASSFTNTEAFF
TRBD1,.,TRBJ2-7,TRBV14,TGTGCCAGCAGCCATCCGGGACAGTCCTACGAGCAGTACTTC,CASSHPGQSYEQYF
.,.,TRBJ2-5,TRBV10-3,TGTGCCATCGGGGGGTCCGAAGAGACCCAGTACTTC,CAIGGSEETQYF
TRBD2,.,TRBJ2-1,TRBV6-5,TGTGCCAGCATCTTTGGGACTAGAGGGAATGAGCAGTTCTTC,CASIFGTRGNEQFF
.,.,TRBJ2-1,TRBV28,TGTGCCAGCAGTTTTCCGGGAAACGACTACAATGAGCAGTTCTTC,CASSFPGNDYNEQFF
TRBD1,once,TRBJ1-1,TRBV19,TGTGCCAGTAGTAGACAGGGTGGGGGCACTGAAGCTTTCTTT,CASSRQGGGTEAFF